The clone carrying this T cell receptor (beta chain) was detected ten times or more. Antigen unknown. Axillary draining lymph nodes of breast cancer patients supplied the node samples. The CDR3 spans 14 residues. CDR1 and CDR2 (germline): DFQATT, SNEGSKA (reference sequence). The ends lost 6 bases at V and 7 bases at J; junction bases unmatched: 12. A single record per CDR3 protein comes from TCRdb applying MiXCR to the multiplex PCR reads. The repertoire has about 230,000 distinct CDR3 sequences, approximately 31% of them found once; the top ten carry about 1.4%. These data originate in a study of breast tumors, draining lymph nodes, adjacent tissues. Broader study findings: Luminal-like breast cancer showed significantly higher tumor–nontumor repertoire similarity than basal-like. The lymph node origin of tumor T cells was framed as consistent with a hypothesis, not demonstrated. Compared with lymph nodes, tumors were less diverse; compared with nontumor tissue, more.

The chain carries TRBV20-1 and TRBJ2-7; 10 nucleotides agree with TRBD1. Material: axillary lymph node tissue. This receptor was obtained from a female donor with breast cancer. Some clones in this sample may be carry-over from other donors' samples. The CDR3, as DNA: TGCAGTGCCCCGGACCGAGACAGGGGGCCGGAGCAGTACTTC. Protein sequence: CSAPDRDRGPEQYF.